The 13 T cell receptor beta chains presented below share a single source sample, sequenced in a study of blood T cells in healthy people across ages. A J-beta primer mix and a sample-barcoded 5' primer were used in a second PCR of about 6 to 12 cycles. Via MiXCR, TCRdb re-called the 5' RACE reads, giving one row per CDR3 protein. The data hold some 880,000 distinct CDR3 sequences, with approximately 35% observed a single time. The sample was blood. Source of these receptors: a man in his late teens or twenties in good health.

For this clonotype: Mismatch with germline at one junction end may stem from a read error. The V and J genes are TRBV3-1 and TRBJ1-1, with unresolved D. The germline gives CDR1 LGHDT, CDR2 YNNKEL (reference sequence). CDR3 length: 12 residues. CDR3 loop: CASSQEGAEVFF. The CDR3 region has the DNA TGTGCCAGCAGCCAAGAGGGAGCTGAAGTTTTCTTT.

This clonotype showed up many times. The chain has TRBV10-3 and TRBJ2-1, with 9 bases aligning to TRBD2. This CDR3 comprises 18 residues. The germline CDR1 and CDR2 sequences are ENHRY and SYGVKD. V gave up 4 bases and J gave up 0 bases; unmatched junction bases: 10. This chain's CDR3 is CAISGLSGGLSSYNEQFF. CDR3 DNA sequence: TGTGCCATCAGTGGTCTTAGCGGGGGCCTTAGCTCCTACAATGAGCAGTTCTTC.

This chain connects TRBV19 to TRBJ2-1, with TRBD2 matching over 9 bases. Per the germline V gene, CDR1 is LNHDA and CDR2 is SQIVND (reference sequence). Trimming cost V 4 bases and J 4 bases; bases outside gene matches: 5. The CDR3 runs to 15 residues. CDR3 sequence: CASSNGGGAYNEQFF. CDR3 in DNA: TGTGCCAGTAGTAATGGCGGGGGGGCTTACAATGAGCAGTTCTTC.

This chain connects TRBV20-1 to TRBJ1-2; perhaps TRBD1 as D (6 bases). The germline V and J ends were trimmed by 1 base and 6 bases, with 15 bases remaining between them. The CDR3 sequence is 14 residues long. Germline CDR1 is DFQATT and CDR2 is SNEGSKA (reference sequence). This chain's CDR3 is CSARGTEGLHGYTF. CDR3 coding DNA: TGCAGTGCTAGAGGGACAGAAGGGCTCCATGGCTACACCTTC.

J is TRBJ2-7 and V is TRBV4-2, with D possibly being TRBD2 (6 bases). Per germline, CDR1 LGHNA and CDR2 YNFKEQ. V dropped 2 bases and J dropped 5 bases, with 16 bases sitting between them. The CDR3 runs to 15 residues. The CDR3 DNA follows: TGTGCCAGCAGCCAAAGGGACTCCCAGTTTAACGAGCAGTACTTC. Its protein product is CASSQRDSQFNEQYF.

The V call is TRBV5-1, the J call TRBJ2-7; D not resolved. CDR3 size: 16 residues. CDR1 and CDR2 (germline): SGHRS, YFSETQ. V lost 0 bases to trimming and J lost 7 bases, with 20 bases between them. The CDR3 is CASSLGPQSSYNEQYF. The CDR3 region has the DNA TGCGCCAGCAGCTTGGGGCCTCAGAGCTCCTACAATGAGCAGTACTTC.

This clonotype was seen a handful of times. The chain carries TRBV2 and TRBJ2-3, with TRBD1 identical over 11 bases. This CDR3 has 15 residues. CDR1 and CDR2 (germline): SNHLY, FYNNEI. V gave up 5 bases and J gave up 2 bases; unmatched junction bases: 3. CDR3 in DNA: TGTGCCAGCAGTAAGGGACAGGGGGACACAGATACGCAGTATTTT. It codes for CASSKGQGDTDTQYF.

The table lists this clonotype with a few counts. The CDR3 loop reads CAISGREGHTEAFF. Written as DNA, the CDR3 is TGTGCCATCAGTGGTAGGGAGGGGCACACTGAAGCTTTCTTT. This chain connects TRBV10-3 to TRBJ1-1; tentative D call: TRBD1 (5 bases). Germline V lookup: CDR1 ENHRY, CDR2 SYGVKD. The CDR3 runs 14 residues. The germline V and J ends were trimmed by 4 bases and 3 bases, with 12 bases remaining between them.

This clonotype was seen only a few times. The rearrangement joins TRBV4-3 to TRBJ1-1; no clear D. This CDR3 is built from 14 residues. Germline values: CDR1 LGHNA, CDR2 YSLEER. V was clipped by 0 bases and J by 1 base, with 6 bases between them. CDR3 region: CASSQEFTNTEAFF. The CDR3 bases are TGCGCCAGCAGCCAAGAGTTCACGAACACTGAAGCTTTCTTT.

This clonotype has just a few counts. The chain uses TRBV7-9 and TRBJ1-6; D remains ambiguous. CDR1 and CDR2 from the germline V gene are SEHNR and FQNEAQ (reference sequence). V was clipped by 5 bases and J by 7 bases, with 12 bases between them. This CDR3 is built from 14 residues. The CDR3 nucleotides are TGTGCCAGCAGCCCCTTTGGCGGCAATTCACCCCTCCACTTT. Encoded protein: CASSPFGGNSPLHF.

This clonotype has a handful of counts. The V call is TRBV12-3 or TRBV12-4, the J call TRBJ2-2; D is perhaps TRBD1 (6 bases). The germline V and J ends were trimmed by 6 bases and 1 base, with 9 bases remaining between them. The CDR3 spans 14 residues. The CDR3 here is CASRPTGNTGELFF. In DNA form, the CDR3 reads TGTGCCAGCAGACCGACAGGGAACACCGGGGAGCTGTTTTTT.

V is TRBV19 and J is TRBJ2-3; D is perhaps TRBD1 (6 bases). Between the trimmed V and J ends, which lost 5 bases and 5 bases, there was a span of 17 bases. Germline-derived CDR1 and CDR2 are LNHDA and SQIVND (reference sequence). The CDR3 consists of 15 residues. CDR3 sequence: CASSPRQARGDTQYF. The CDR3 nucleotides read TGTGCCAGTAGTCCCCGACAGGCGAGGGGAGATACGCAGTATTTT.

The chain couples TRBV10-3 to TRBJ2-3, with D possibly matching TRBD1 (5 bases). The ends were cut back, 11 bases at V and 2 bases at J, with 26 bases in the middle. From germline, CDR1 is ENHRY and CDR2 SYGVKD. This CDR3 contains 17 residues. CDR3 bases: TGTGCCGTCAACCCGACCCGACAGAAAAATCCCACAGATACGCAGTATTTT. Translated: CAVNPTRQKNPTDTQYF.